Following are 10 T cell receptor beta chains from one sample sequenced in a study of T cell responses to AZD1222 COVID-19 vaccine. Profiling relied on immunoSEQ multiplex PCR, and the TCRdb table lists in-frame clones only, not all of them. The sample lists approximately 110,000 clones; just over 85% were seen once. The source material was peripheral blood, sampled on day 0 of AZD1222 vaccination. These TCRs come from an adult in good health.

This chain connects TRBV3-1 (or the pseudogene TRBV3-2) to TRBJ2-7; D perhaps matches TRBD1 (5 bases). There are 16 residues in the CDR3. Germline V gene lookup returns CDR1 LGHDT and CDR2 YNNKEL (reference sequence). The V end lost 1 base, the J end lost 4 bases, and 17 bases lay between the germline ends. The CDR3 nucleotides read TGTGCCAGCAGCCAAGGCAGGGCAGGGCAAGGGTACGAGCAGTACTTC. Amino acid sequence: CASSQGRAGQGYEQYF.

The chain has TRBV3-1 (or the pseudogene TRBV3-2) and TRBJ1-5; D uncertain. Germline CDR1 is LGHDT and CDR2 is YNNKEL (reference sequence). The CDR3 is 14 residues long. V lost 4 bases, J lost 0 bases, and 7 bases lay in between. CDR3 protein: CASSRIYSNQPQHF. CDR3 in DNA: TGTGCCAGCAGCCGCATTTATAGCAATCAGCCCCAGCATTTT.

The chain uses TRBV2 and TRBJ2-7; 7 nucleotides line up with TRBD1. V dropped 6 bases and J dropped 7; count of bases not matched to a gene: 15. The V gene's germline CDR1 is SNHLY and CDR2 FYNNEI. CDR3 length equals 15 residues. For the CDR3, the DNA is TGTGCCAGCAGCGACGGACAGGCCGCCCCTCGGGAGCAGTACTTC. This gives the protein CASSDGQAAPREQYF.

The genes are TRBV21-1 and TRBJ2-3; whether TRBD1, the table's D call, matches the DNA was not checked. TRBV21-1 is a listed pseudogene. This CDR3 spans 15 amino acids. This CDR3 reads CASSKGDRLPHTQYF. CDR3 DNA sequence: TGTGCCAGCAGCAAAGGGGACAGACTACCTCATACGCAGTATTTT.

The rearrangement uses TRBV27 and TRBJ1-2; no clear D gene. There are 13 residues in the CDR3. The germline gives CDR1 MNHEY, CDR2 SMNVEV (reference sequence). Trimming pared 6 bases from V and 3 bases from J, leaving 11 bases between. The chain's CDR3 is CASRRDSYYGYTF. The CDR3 DNA reads TGTGCCAGCAGACGGGATTCATACTATGGCTACACCTTC.

The chain employs TRBV7-9 and TRBJ1-4, with 9 bases aligning to TRBD1. Trimming removed 5 bases from V and 7 bases from J; junction bases left unmatched: 8. There are 15 residues in the CDR3. The germline CDR1 and CDR2 sequences are SEHNR and FQNEAQ (reference sequence). The CDR3 DNA is TGTGCCAGCAGCCAAGGGACAGGGAGTCTTGAAAAACTGTTTTTT. Amino acids: CASSQGTGSLEKLFF.

The chain couples TRBV9 to TRBJ1-1; 11 positions match TRBD1. Germline V gene data show CDR1 as SGDLS and CDR2 as YYNGEE. The CDR3 consists of 16 residues. Trimming cost V 4 bases and J 0 bases; bases outside gene matches: 5. The CDR3 spells CASSPRTGGVNTEAFF. The DNA of the CDR3 is TGTGCCAGCAGCCCTAGGACAGGGGGCGTGAACACTGAAGCTTTCTTT. Drawing the rest from reference TRBV9 and TRBJ1-1, the complete variable domain is DSGVTQTPKHLITATGQRVTLRCSPRSGDLSVYWYQQSLDQGLQFLIQYYNGEERAKGNILERFSAQQFPDLHSELNLSSLELGDSALYFCASSPRTGGVNTEAFFGQGTRLTVV.

The chain links TRBV3-1 (or the pseudogene TRBV3-2) to TRBJ1-1; D ambiguous. This CDR3 comprises 12 residues. From germline, CDR1 is LGHDT and CDR2 YNNKEL (reference sequence). Between the trimmed V and J ends, which lost 5 bases and 2 bases, there was a span of 6 bases. DNA of the CDR3: TGTGCCAGCAGCACGCGAAACACTGAAGCTTTCTTT. Protein: CASSTRNTEAFF.

The chain is built from TRBV19 and TRBJ2-7, with TRBD2 matching over 13 bases. Germline lookup yields CDR1 LNHDA and CDR2 SQIVND (reference sequence). Trimming at V came to 8 bases and at J to 2 bases, leaving 18 bases not matched to a gene. This CDR3 is 19 amino acids long. The DNA for the CDR3 is TGTGCCAGTTTAATGCCGGGACTAGCGGGGCTAAACTCGACCTACGAGCAGTACTTC. Its translation: CASLMPGLAGLNSTYEQYF.

The V gene is TRBV7-9, the J gene TRBJ1-5; D is possibly TRBD1 (6 bases). The CDR3 has 17 residues. V lost 5 bases and J 1 base, leaving 18 bases between the germline ends. The germline V gene encodes CDR1 SEHNR and CDR2 FQNEAQ (reference sequence). The DNA for the CDR3 is TGTGCCAGCAGCCCAGGCCCAACAGGGAGGAGCAATCAGCCCCAGCATTTT. Its translation: CASSPGPTGRSNQPQHF. Full variable domain (missing parts from reference TRBV7-9 and TRBJ1-5): DTGVSQNPRHKITKRGQNVTFRCDPISEHNRLYWYRQTLGQGPEFLTYFQNEAQLEKSRLLSDRFSAERPKGSFSTLEIQRTEQGDSAMYLCASSPGPTGRSNQPQHFGDGTRLSIL.